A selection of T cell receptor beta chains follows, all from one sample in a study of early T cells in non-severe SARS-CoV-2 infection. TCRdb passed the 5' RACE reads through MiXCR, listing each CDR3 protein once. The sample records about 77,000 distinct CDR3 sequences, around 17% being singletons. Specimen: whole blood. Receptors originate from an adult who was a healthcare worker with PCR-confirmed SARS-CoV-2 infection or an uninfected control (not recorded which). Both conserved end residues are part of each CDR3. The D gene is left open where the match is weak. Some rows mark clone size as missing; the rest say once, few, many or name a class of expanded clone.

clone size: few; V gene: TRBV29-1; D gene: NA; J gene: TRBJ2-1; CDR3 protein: CSVALYNEQFF; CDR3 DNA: TGCAGCGTTGCCCTATACAATGAGCAGTTCTTC
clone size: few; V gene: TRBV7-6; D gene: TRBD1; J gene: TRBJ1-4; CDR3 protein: CASSEGRGQEKLFF; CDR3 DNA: TGTGCCAGCAGCGAAGGAAGGGGACAGGAAAAACTGTTTTTT
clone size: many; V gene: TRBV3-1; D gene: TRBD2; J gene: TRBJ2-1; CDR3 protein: CASSHSGSSYNEQFF; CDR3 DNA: TGTGCCAGCAGCCACAGCGGGAGCTCCTACAATGAGCAGTTCTTC
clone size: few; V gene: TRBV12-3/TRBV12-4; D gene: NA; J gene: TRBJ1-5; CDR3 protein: CASSLTGDNQPQHF; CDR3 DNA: TGTGCCAGCAGTTTAACAGGAGACAATCAGCCCCAGCATTTT
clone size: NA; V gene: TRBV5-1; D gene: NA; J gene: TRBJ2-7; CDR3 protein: CASSPSGHEQYF; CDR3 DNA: TGCGCCAGCAGCCCATCGGGGCACGAGCAGTACTTC
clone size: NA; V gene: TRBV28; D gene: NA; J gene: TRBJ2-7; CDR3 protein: CAGGTPTGEQYF; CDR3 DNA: TGTGCCGGGGGAACTCCCACCGGCGAGCAGTACTTC
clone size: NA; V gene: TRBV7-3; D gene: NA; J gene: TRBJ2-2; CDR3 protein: CASSRANTGELFF; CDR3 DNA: TGTGCCAGCAGCCGGGCTAACACCGGGGAGCTGTTTTTT
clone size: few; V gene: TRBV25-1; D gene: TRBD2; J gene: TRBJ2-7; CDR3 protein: CASRPSTSGRAREQYF; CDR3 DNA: TGTGCCAGCCGACCCTCGACTAGCGGGAGGGCTCGGGAGCAGTACTTC
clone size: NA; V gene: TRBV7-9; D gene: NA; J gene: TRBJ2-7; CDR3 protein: CASSFGTEREQYF; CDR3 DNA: TGTGCCAGCAGCTTCGGCACTGAACGCGAGCAGTACTTC
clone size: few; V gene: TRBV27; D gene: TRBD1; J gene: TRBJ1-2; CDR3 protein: CASSLGAAGGIYGYTF; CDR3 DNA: TGTGCCAGCAGCCTAGGGGCCGCAGGGGGCATCTATGGCTACACCTTC
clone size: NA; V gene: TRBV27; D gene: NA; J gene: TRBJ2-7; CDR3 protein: CASSPDRYIYEQYF; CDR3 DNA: TGTGCCAGCAGTCCTGACAGGTATATCTACGAGCAGTACTTC
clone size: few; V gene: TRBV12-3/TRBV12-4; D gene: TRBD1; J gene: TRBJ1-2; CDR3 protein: CASSRDRNYGYTF; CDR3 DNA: TGTGCCAGCAGCCGGGACAGGAACTATGGCTACACCTTC
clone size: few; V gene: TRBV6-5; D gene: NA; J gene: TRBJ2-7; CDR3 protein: CASSGRTGNIGYEQYF; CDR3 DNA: TGTGCCAGCAGTGGGAGAACAGGGAATATCGGGTACGAGCAGTACTTC
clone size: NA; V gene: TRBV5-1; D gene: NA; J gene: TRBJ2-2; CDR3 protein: CASSLEGGTGELFF; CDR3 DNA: TGCGCCAGCAGCTTGGAGGGCGGCACCGGGGAGCTGTTTTTT
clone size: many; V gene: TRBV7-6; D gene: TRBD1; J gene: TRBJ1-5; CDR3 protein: CASSSTGNQPQHF; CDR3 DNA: TGTGCCAGCAGCTCGACAGGGAACCAGCCCCAGCATTTT
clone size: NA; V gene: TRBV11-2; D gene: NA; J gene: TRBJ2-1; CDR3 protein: CASSLDRDEQFF; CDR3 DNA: TGTGCCAGCAGCTTAGATCGGGATGAGCAGTTCTTC
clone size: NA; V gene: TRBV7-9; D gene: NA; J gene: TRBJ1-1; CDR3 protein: CASSFPEAFF; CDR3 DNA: TGTGCCAGCAGCTTTCCCGAAGCTTTCTTT
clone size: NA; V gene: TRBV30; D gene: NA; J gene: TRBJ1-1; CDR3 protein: CAWRPGGTEAFF; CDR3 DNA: TGTGCCTGGAGGCCGGGGGGCACTGAAGCTTTCTTT
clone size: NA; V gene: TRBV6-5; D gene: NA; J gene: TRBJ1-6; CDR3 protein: CASSYSTAAPLHF; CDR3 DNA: TGTGCCAGCAGTTACTCGACGGCCGCACCCCTCCACTTT
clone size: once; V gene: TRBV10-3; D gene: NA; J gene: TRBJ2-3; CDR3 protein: CATAGAGSTDTQYF; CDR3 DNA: TGTGCCACCGCTGGAGCGGGTAGCACAGATACGCAGTATTTT
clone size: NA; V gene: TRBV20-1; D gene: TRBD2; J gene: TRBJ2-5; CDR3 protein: CSATPLRGGLETQYF; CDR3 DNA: TGCAGTGCTACCCCCCTGCGGGGGGGCCTTGAGACCCAGTACTTC
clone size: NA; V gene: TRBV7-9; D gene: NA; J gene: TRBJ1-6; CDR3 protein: CASSSPDGHSPLHF; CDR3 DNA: TGCGCCAGCAGCTCACCCGATGGGCATTCACCCCTCCACTTT
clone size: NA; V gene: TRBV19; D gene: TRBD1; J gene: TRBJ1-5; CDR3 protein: CASSPGQGFQPQHF; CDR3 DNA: TGTGCCAGTAGCCCGGGACAGGGGTTTCAGCCCCAGCATTTT
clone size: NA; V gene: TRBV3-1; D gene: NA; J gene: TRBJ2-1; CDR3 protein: CASSLIQGHIYNEQFF; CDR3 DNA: TGTGCCAGCAGCCTTATCCAGGGACATATCTACAATGAGCAGTTCTTC